This T cell receptor beta chain is drawn from a study of vaccination and CD4 T cells after COVID-19 (dated by TCRdb to between 2020 and 2023). With respect to the entire study: Every convalescent patient had a positive nasal swab PCR test for SARS-CoV-2, with mild disease in eight to ten patients and severe disease in one. In fewer than 12 COVID-19 convalescent patients and a few infection-naive healthy vaccine recipients, researchers compared the spike-specific CD4+ TCR repertoire from before mRNA vaccination with the repertoire from after. Post-COVID blood samples from convalescent patients were collected a median of around 100 days after diagnosis, with a range of 35 to 161 days. In the convalescent cohort there were six males and four females, among whom were two Hispanic individuals, seven Caucasians, two Asians and one multiracial person. Participants received two doses of either the Pfizer-BioNTech BNT162b2 vaccine (n=8) or the Moderna mRNA-1273 vaccine (n=2). Post-vaccine blood samples were collected a median of 72 days after the second vaccine dose, ranging from about 13 to 241 days. General findings and caveats noted by the study authors: The number of convalescent patients in the study was relatively small, and the study did not examine early timepoints following natural infection. Nearly all vaccine-specific clones in convalescent patients (304 of 307) were mono-reactive for SARS-CoV-2 spike rather than cross-reactive with common cold coronaviruses. The median count of SARS-CoV-2-reactive clonotypes went up from 20 to 25 after infection to approximately 40 after vaccination, although the change was not significant. Among the post-vaccine SARS-CoV-2-reactive clones in convalescent patients, a median around 90% showed up only after vaccination, which suggests vaccine-specific priming.

The positive SARS-CoV-2 PCR tests of the convalescent patients were dated from March to December 2020, before the Alpha, Beta and Delta variants emerged in the United States. Ficoll-Paque Plus gradient centrifugation was used to isolate PBMCs from whole blood, and the isolated PBMCs were then either used fresh or cryopreserved at -140C. With regard to this clonotype: What this receptor recognizes is not known. One base away there is no much larger clone; base qualities are not given.

V is pared back by 2 bases and J by 9 bases, with 23 bases lying between the germline termini. The CDR3 goes from the cysteine to the phenylalanine over 17 residues. The CDR3 DNA has 51 bases and is translated from base 1. Sequences SGHVS (CDR1) and FNYEAQ (CDR2) are obtained from the germline V gene. The library was generated by PCR. These reads were obtained on an Illumina iSeq 100. In the source study's methods: Non-productive sequences were filtered out, and CDR3s that did not start with C, did not end with F or W, or were shorter than 7 amino acids were discarded. Similarity between CDR3 sequences was evaluated in R version 3.6.1 using Levenshtein distances (stringdist) and unrooted phylogenetic trees (ape). The raw public data were reprocessed by TCRdb itself: fastp quality trimming at Q25, MiXCR clonotype calling, in-frame beta chains only. A single entry per CDR3 protein holds the most common genes and DNA from its merged rows. The V and J calls were determined by TCRdb, not by the authors. The sample table shows some 18,000 distinct CDR3 sequences, and approximately 67% are seen once. Approximately 0.93% of the sample lies in the top ten.

Here the sequenced sample was CD4+ T cells from blood, taken before SARS-CoV-2 vaccination. The chain uses TRBV7-6 and TRBJ1-3; a tentative D call is TRBD1 (5 bases match). This sequence was found in a human donor who had recovered from COVID-19. Here the CDR3 is given as CASSLTGDGRLRGTIYF. The base sequence is TGTGCCAGCAGCTTAACGGGGGACGGCAGGCTTCGAGGCACCATATATTTT.